What follows are 22 T cell receptor beta chains derived from one specimen sequenced in a study of cytomegalovirus exposure and HLA in healthy donors. PCR involved 60 Vbeta and 13 Jbeta primers. Repertoires were generated with immunoSEQ multiplex PCR, while TCRdb's copy carries only in-frame clones and drops some. The sample yields 150,000 to 200,000 clones, roughly three quarters seen once. The specimen was PBMCs. The source is a man in his forties in good health and CMV-seropositive.

The J gene is TRBJ2-1, the V gene TRBV7-2; D is perhaps TRBD2 (7 bases). The CDR3 runs to 15 residues. Trimming shortened V by 1 base and J by 9 bases, and 16 bases separated the two germline ends. Germline values: CDR1 SGHTA, CDR2 FQGNSA. The CDR3 coding sequence is TGTGCCAGCAGCTTAGAATTGGGGGGGGCAGGTGAGCAGTTCTTC. Its translation is CASSLELGGAGEQFF. Full variable domain (rest looked up from reference TRBV7-2 and TRBJ2-1): GAGVSQSPSNKVTEKGKDVELRCDPISGHTALYWYRQSLGQGLEFLIYFQGNSAPDKSGLPSDRFSAERTGGSVSTLTIQRTQQEDSAVYLCASSLELGGAGEQFFGPGTRLTVL.

V is TRBV6-5 and J is TRBJ1-5; 10 bases fit TRBD1. V dropped 6 bases and J dropped 6; count of bases not matched to a gene: 8. The CDR3 loop spans 15 amino acids. CDR1 is MNHEY and CDR2 is SVGAGI in the germline V gene. For the CDR3, the DNA is TGTGCCAGCAGAGGACAGGGGGGAGTGGGTCAGCCCCAGCATTTT. Translation: CASRGQGGVGQPQHF.

This clone was counted between two and nine times. The rearrangement joins TRBV30 to TRBJ1-5; D is perhaps TRBD1 (5 bases). V was cut by 3 bases and J by 0 bases, with 12 bases left in between. The CDR3 covers 15 residues. Germline V lookup: CDR1 GTSNPN, CDR2 SVGIG (reference sequence). This chain's CDR3 is CAWSLGDYSNQPQHF. CDR3 DNA sequence: TGTGCCTGGAGCCTAGGGGATTATAGCAATCAGCCCCAGCATTTT.

This clone appeared once. The chain has TRBV5-6 and TRBJ2-4; D may be TRBD2 (6 bases). Looked up from germline, CDR1 is SGHDT and CDR2 is YYEEEE. This CDR3 region has 15 residues. Trimming stripped 0 bases from V and 8 bases from J, with 15 bases between. CDR3 bases: TGTGCCAGCAGCTTGGATGGGGCGCCGGGGGACATTCAGTACTTC. It is translated as CASSLDGAPGDIQYF.

This rearrangement joins TRBV7-2 to TRBJ2-7; possibly TRBD1 for D (5 bases). V was clipped by 8 bases and J by 6 bases, with 11 bases between them. This CDR3 region has 11 residues. The germline CDR1 and CDR2 sequences are SGHTA and FQGNSA. The CDR3 sequence: CASRRASEQYF. The CDR3, as DNA: TGTGCCAGCCGCAGGGCATCCGAGCAGTACTTC.

This chain joins TRBV21-1 and TRBJ1-3; no check of the table's D call, TRBD1, against the DNA was made. TRBV21-1 is a listed pseudogene. The CDR3 loop spans 18 amino acids. The CDR3 bases are TGTGCCAGCAGCACCAACAGGGCGAGATATGGGACTGGAAACACCATATATTTT. Amino acid sequence: CASSTNRARYGTGNTIYF.

The chain has TRBV5-8 and TRBJ2-5; a possible D gene is TRBD2 (6 bases). The germline V gene encodes CDR1 SGHTS and CDR2 YDEGEE. Trimming removed 4 bases at V and 1 base at J, with 11 bases between. This CDR3 contains 14 residues. The CDR3 protein is CASSQPGLQETQYF. The CDR3 DNA reads TGTGCCAGCAGCCAGCCGGGACTCCAAGAGACCCAGTACTTC.

The J gene is TRBJ1-2, the V gene TRBV4-2; 11 bases agree with TRBD1. J was trimmed by 6 bases and V by 1 base; bases with no gene match: 4. Germline V lookup: CDR1 LGHNA, CDR2 YNFKEQ. The CDR3 loop spans 15 amino acids. The CDR3 is CASSQAGTGGNGYTF. The CDR3 DNA is TGTGCCAGCAGCCAAGCTGGGACAGGGGGTAATGGCTACACCTTC.

The genes are TRBV7-2 and TRBJ2-7; TRBD2 is a possible D gene (5 bases). This CDR3 has 13 residues. V lost 5 bases, J lost 7 bases, and 15 bases lay in between. CDR1 SGHTA and CDR2 FQGNSA come from the germline V gene. The CDR3 DNA follows: TGTGCCAGCAGCAAGGACGGTCCGGGGGAGCAGTACTTC. Its protein product is CASSKDGPGEQYF.

The V call is TRBV6-1, the J call TRBJ1-5, with 8 bases aligning to TRBD1. This CDR3 is 15 amino acids long. From germline, CDR1 is MNHNS and CDR2 SASEGT. Trimming removed 0 bases from V and 8 bases from J; junction bases left unmatched: 6. CDR3 sequence (DNA): TGTGCCAGCAGTGAAGCGGGACAGGTTTGGGAGCCCCAGCATTTT. Translation gives CASSEAGQVWEPQHF.

The chain joins TRBV29-1 to TRBJ1-1; D might be TRBD1 (5 bases). This CDR3 is built from 13 residues. The germline gives CDR1 SQVTM, CDR2 ANQGSEA. Deletions cut 7 bases from V and 0 bases from J, with 12 bases between. The CDR3 DNA reads as TGCAGCGCCTCGACAGCGATGAACACTGAAGCTTTCTTT. The encoded protein is CSASTAMNTEAFF.

The rearrangement uses TRBV9 and TRBJ2-6; D is undetermined. The germline gives CDR1 SGDLS, CDR2 YYNGEE. V was cut by 3 bases and J by 2 bases, with 3 bases left in between. There are 13 residues in the CDR3. CDR3 sequence reads: CASSAPGANVLTF. The CDR3 nucleotides read TGTGCCAGCAGCGCTCCTGGGGCCAACGTCCTGACTTTC.

The rearrangement links TRBV14 to TRBJ2-7, with D perhaps TRBD2 (5 bases). Trimming took 4 bases from V and 3 from J, leaving 13 bases between them. CDR1 is SGHDN and CDR2 is FVKESK in the germline V gene. The CDR3 runs 14 residues. The CDR3 sequence is CASSPAVRNYEQYF. The CDR3 DNA reads as TGTGCCAGCAGCCCAGCGGTGAGGAACTACGAGCAGTACTTC.

This clone was seen only once. In DNA, the CDR3 is TGTGCCAGCAGCCCCCTAGCGGGGGGGCGGACCGGGGAGCTGTTTTTT. This sequence encodes CASSPLAGGRTGELFF. The chain recombines TRBV5-4 with TRBJ2-2; 12 bases map to TRBD2. V lost 4 bases, J lost 5 bases, and 6 bases stayed unmatched. Germline V gene data show CDR1 as SGHNT and CDR2 as YYREEE (reference sequence). The CDR3 is 16 residues long.

V gene TRBV9 combines with J gene TRBJ1-6; TRBD1 is a possible D gene (5 bases). CDR3 length equals 15 residues. Germline lookup yields CDR1 SGDLS and CDR2 YYNGEE. The V gene lost 7 bases and the J gene lost 2 bases, with 13 bases spanning the gap. The CDR3 loop reads CASAEGVTYNSPLHF. The DNA for the CDR3 is TGTGCCAGCGCTGAAGGGGTCACCTATAATTCACCCCTCCACTTT. The whole variable domain, filled in from reference TRBV9 and TRBJ1-6, reads DSGVTQTPKHLITATGQRVTLRCSPRSGDLSVYWYQQSLDQGLQFLIQYYNGEERAKGNILERFSAQQFPDLHSELNLSSLELGDSALYFCASAEGVTYNSPLHFGNGTRLTVT.

This clone showed up just a few times. The J gene is TRBJ1-1, the V gene TRBV11-1; no clear D. This CDR3 spans 13 amino acids. The germline CDR1 and CDR2 sequences are SGHAT and FQDESV (reference sequence). Between the trimmed V and J ends, which lost 4 bases and 0 bases, there was a span of 6 bases. Written as DNA, the CDR3 is TGTGCCAGCAGCTCAGTCATGAACACTGAAGCTTTCTTT. Translated, it gives CASSSVMNTEAFF.

The chain links TRBV7-2 to TRBJ2-7; maybe TRBD1 (6 bases). This CDR3 has 14 residues. Trimming stripped 4 bases from V and 1 base from J, with 11 bases between. Per the germline V gene, CDR1 is SGHTA and CDR2 is FQGNSA. This CDR3 is CASSSYRDSYEQYF. The CDR3 DNA is TGTGCCAGCAGCTCTTACAGGGATTCCTACGAGCAGTACTTC.

This rearrangement joins TRBV6-5 to TRBJ1-5; 8 nucleotides align to TRBD1. The germline CDR1 and CDR2 sequences are MNHEY and SVGAGI. The CDR3 has 15 residues. The V and J ends lost 4 bases and 3 bases, in that order; junction bases with no gene match: 5. The CDR3 loop is CASSSDRATNQPQHF. The CDR3 nucleotides are TGTGCCAGCAGTTCGGACAGGGCAACCAATCAGCCCCAGCATTTT.

The V gene is TRBV2, the J gene TRBJ1-2; 7 positions match TRBD1. This CDR3 is built from 13 residues. V shed 5 bases and J 8 bases; nucleotides not matched to a gene: 8. Germline V gene lookup returns CDR1 SNHLY and CDR2 FYNNEI. CDR3 sequence (DNA): TGTGCCAGCAGTCGACAGGGACTGGGAGGCTACACCTTC. This gives the protein CASSRQGLGGYTF.

The rearrangement links TRBV7-6 to TRBJ2-7; 8 bases line up with TRBD1. Germline V gives CDR1 SGHVS, CDR2 FNYEAQ. Trimming removed 3 bases from V and 8 bases from J; junction bases left unmatched: 9. There are 14 residues in the CDR3. In DNA form, the CDR3 reads TGTGCCAGCAGCTTGGAGGGGACAGGTAATAAGCAGTACTTC. Translation: CASSLEGTGNKQYF.

The rearrangement joins TRBV18 to TRBJ2-1; perhaps TRBD1 as D (7 bases). The CDR3 runs to 13 residues. Germline CDR1 KGHSH, CDR2 LQKENI. With 3 bases removed from V and 8 bases from J, the gap between germline ends came to 11 bases. In nucleotides, the CDR3 is TGTGCCAGCTCACCCAGGGGGGAGTATGAGCAGTTCTTC. Translating gives CASSPRGEYEQFF.

The chain employs TRBV5-1 and TRBJ1-1, with D perhaps TRBD1 (5 bases). The germline V gene encodes CDR1 SGHRS and CDR2 YFSETQ. Trimming shortened V by 1 base and J by 1 base, and 8 bases separated the two germline ends. This CDR3 is 14 amino acids long. The CDR3 protein is CASSLFGGNTEAFF. In nucleotides, the CDR3 is TGCGCCAGCAGCTTGTTCGGGGGGAACACTGAAGCTTTCTTT. The full variable domain, completed using reference TRBV5-1 and TRBJ1-1, is KAGVTQTPRYLIKTRGQQVTLSCSPISGHRSVSWYQQTPGQGLQFLFEYFSETQRNKGNFPGRFSGRQFSNSRSEMNVSTLELGDSALYLCASSLFGGNTEAFFGQGTRLTVV.